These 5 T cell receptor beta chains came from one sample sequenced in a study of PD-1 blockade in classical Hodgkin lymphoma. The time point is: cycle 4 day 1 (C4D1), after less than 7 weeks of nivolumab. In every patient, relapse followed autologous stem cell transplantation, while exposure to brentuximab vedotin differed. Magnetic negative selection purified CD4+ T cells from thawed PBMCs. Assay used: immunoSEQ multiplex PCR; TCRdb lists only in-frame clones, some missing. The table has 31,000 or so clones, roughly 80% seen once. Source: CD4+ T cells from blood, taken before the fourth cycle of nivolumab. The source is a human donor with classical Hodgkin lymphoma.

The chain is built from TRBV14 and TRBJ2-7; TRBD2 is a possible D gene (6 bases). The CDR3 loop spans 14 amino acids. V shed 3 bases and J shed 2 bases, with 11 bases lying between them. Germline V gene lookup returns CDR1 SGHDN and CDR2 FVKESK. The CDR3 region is CASSQGGLTYEQYF. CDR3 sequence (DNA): TGTGCCAGCAGCCAGGGGGGATTAACCTACGAGCAGTACTTC. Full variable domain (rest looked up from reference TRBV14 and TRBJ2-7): EAGVTQFPSHSVIEKGQTVTLRCDPISGHDNLYWYRRVMGKEIKFLLHFVKESKQDESGMPNNRFLAERTGGTYSTLKVQPAELEDSGVYFCASSQGGLTYEQYFGPGTRLTVT.

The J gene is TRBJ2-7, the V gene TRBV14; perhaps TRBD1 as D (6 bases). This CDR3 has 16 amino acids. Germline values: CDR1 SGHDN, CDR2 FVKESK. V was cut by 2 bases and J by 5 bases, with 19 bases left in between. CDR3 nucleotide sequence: TGTGCCAGCAGCCAATGGGAAATCTGGGGGCTGGACGAGCAGTACTTC. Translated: CASSQWEIWGLDEQYF.

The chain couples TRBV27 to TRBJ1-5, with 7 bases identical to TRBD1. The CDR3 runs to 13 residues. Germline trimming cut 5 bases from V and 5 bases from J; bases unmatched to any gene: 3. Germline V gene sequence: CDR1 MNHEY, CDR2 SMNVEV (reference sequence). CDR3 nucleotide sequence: TGTGCCAGCAGTAGACAGGGCCATCAGCCCCAGCATTTT. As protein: CASSRQGHQPQHF.

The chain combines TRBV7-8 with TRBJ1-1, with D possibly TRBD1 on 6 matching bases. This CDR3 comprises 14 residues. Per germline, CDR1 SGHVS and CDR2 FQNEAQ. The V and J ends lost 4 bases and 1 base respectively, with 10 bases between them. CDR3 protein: CASSYRDKNTEAFF. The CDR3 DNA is TGTGCCAGCAGCTACCGGGACAAGAACACTGAAGCTTTCTTT.

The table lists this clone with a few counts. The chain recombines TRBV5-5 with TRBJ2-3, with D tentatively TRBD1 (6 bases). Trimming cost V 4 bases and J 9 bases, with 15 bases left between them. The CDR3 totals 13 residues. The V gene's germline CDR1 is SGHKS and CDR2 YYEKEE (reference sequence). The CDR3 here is CASSPLDSMTQYF. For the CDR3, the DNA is TGTGCCAGCAGCCCCCTGGACAGCATGACGCAGTATTTT.